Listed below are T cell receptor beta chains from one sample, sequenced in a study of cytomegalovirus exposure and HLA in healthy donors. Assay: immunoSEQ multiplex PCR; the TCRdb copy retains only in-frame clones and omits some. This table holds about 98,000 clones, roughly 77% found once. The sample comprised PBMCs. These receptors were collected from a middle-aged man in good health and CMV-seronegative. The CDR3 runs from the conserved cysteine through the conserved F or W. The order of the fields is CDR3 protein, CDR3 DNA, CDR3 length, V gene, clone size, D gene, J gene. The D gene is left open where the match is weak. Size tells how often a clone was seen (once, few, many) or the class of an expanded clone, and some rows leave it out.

CDR3: CASSIGQGVDQPQHF
DNA: TGTGCCAGTAGTATAGGACAGGGCGTAGATCAGCCCCAGCATTTT
length: 15
V: TRBV19
size: NA
D: TRBD1
J: TRBJ1-5

CDR3: CATSRGRGNSEKLFF
DNA: TGTGCCACCAGCAGAGGTCGAGGGAATAGTGAAAAACTGTTTTTT
length: 15
V: TRBV15
size: NA
D: NA
J: TRBJ1-4

CDR3: CASSIDRGGNEQFF
DNA: TGTGCCAGTAGTATAGATCGGGGTGGCAATGAGCAGTTCTTC
length: 14
V: TRBV19
size: few
D: NA
J: TRBJ2-1

CDR3: CASSPGQSPAFF
DNA: TGTGCCAGCAGCCCCGGACAGAGCCCAGCTTTCTTT
length: 12
V: TRBV14
size: NA
D: NA
J: TRBJ1-1

CDR3: CASSTGHGTEAFF
DNA: TGTGCCAGCAGCACCGGACATGGCACTGAAGCTTTCTTT
length: 13
V: TRBV9
size: NA
D: NA
J: TRBJ1-1

CDR3: CASGLEDPGLAGDHNEQFF
DNA: TGTGCTAGTGGTTTGGAGGACCCGGGACTAGCGGGGGACCACAATGAGCAGTTCTTC
length: 19
V: TRBV12-5
size: NA
D: TRBD2
J: TRBJ2-1

CDR3: CASSLTAGVRAYEQYF
DNA: TGCGCCAGCAGCTTGACCGCAGGGGTGAGGGCCTACGAGCAGTACTTC
length: 16
V: TRBV5-1
size: NA
D: NA
J: TRBJ2-7

CDR3: CASSHRLNSPLHF
DNA: TGTGCCAGCAGTCACAGGCTTAATTCACCCCTCCACTTT
length: 13
V: TRBV6-1
size: NA
D: NA
J: TRBJ1-6

CDR3: CASSRDLTYEQYF
DNA: TGTGCCAGCAGTCGGGACTTGACCTACGAGCAGTACTTC
length: 13
V: TRBV6-5
size: few
D: NA
J: TRBJ2-7

CDR3: CASSTRQAFSDIAFF
DNA: TGCGCCAGCAGCACCCGACAGGCTTTTAGCGATATTGCTTTCTTT
length: 15
V: TRBV5-1
size: few
D: NA
J: TRBJ1-1

CDR3: CASTAFDEQFF
DNA: TGTGCCAGTACTGCGTTTGATGAGCAGTTCTTC
length: 11
V: TRBV11-2
size: NA
D: NA
J: TRBJ2-1

CDR3: CASGPLAGGGPQYF
DNA: TGTGCCAGCGGTCCACTAGCGGGGGGTGGGCCCCAGTACTTC
length: 14
V: TRBV9
size: NA
D: TRBD2
J: TRBJ2-5

CDR3: CASSQGLAKNIQYF
DNA: TGTGCCAGCAGCCAGGGACTAGCCAAAAACATTCAGTACTTC
length: 14
V: TRBV7-9
size: NA
D: NA
J: TRBJ2-4

CDR3: CASSGQGGHEQFF
DNA: TGCGCCAGCTCAGGACAGGGGGGCCATGAGCAGTTCTTC
length: 13
V: TRBV5-1
size: NA
D: TRBD1
J: TRBJ2-1

CDR3: CASSSSRVSSYNEQFF
DNA: TGTGCCAGCAGCTCCAGCCGGGTGAGCTCCTACAATGAGCAGTTCTTC
length: 16
V: TRBV9
size: NA
D: NA
J: TRBJ2-1

CDR3: CASSASSRDRVGQPQHF
DNA: TGCGCCAGCAGTGCCTCGTCCCGGGACAGGGTAGGTCAGCCCCAGCATTTT
length: 17
V: TRBV10-2
size: NA
D: TRBD1
J: TRBJ1-5

CDR3: CASSQDGPPGHYGYTF
DNA: TGCGCCAGCAGCCAAGATGGGCCCCCCGGCCACTATGGCTACACCTTC
length: 16
V: TRBV4-1
size: NA
D: NA
J: TRBJ1-2

CDR3: CASTKLPGSYGYTF
DNA: TGTGCCAGCACCAAGTTGCCAGGATCATATGGCTACACCTTC
length: 14
V: TRBV6-4
size: NA
D: NA
J: TRBJ1-2

CDR3: CASRKSQNTEAFF
DNA: TGCGCCAGCAGGAAGTCACAGAACACTGAAGCTTTCTTT
length: 13
V: TRBV5-1
size: few
D: NA
J: TRBJ1-1

CDR3: CASSSTGGYGYTF
DNA: TGTGCCAGCAGCTCCACAGGGGGCTATGGCTACACCTTC
length: 13
V: TRBV28
size: once
D: TRBD1
J: TRBJ1-2

CDR3: CASSYADRGQETQYF
DNA: TGTGCCAGCAGTTACGCGGACAGGGGCCAAGAGACCCAGTACTTC
length: 15
V: TRBV6-5
size: NA
D: TRBD1
J: TRBJ2-5

CDR3: CASSLRGDMNTEAFF
DNA: TGTGCCAGCAGCTTGCGGGGAGATATGAACACTGAAGCTTTCTTT
length: 15
V: TRBV5-4
size: NA
D: NA
J: TRBJ1-1

CDR3: CATSRGRKSYEQYF
DNA: TGTGCCACCAGCAGAGGCAGGAAGTCCTACGAGCAGTACTTC
length: 14
V: TRBV15
size: few
D: NA
J: TRBJ2-7

CDR3: CASSLQGLKNNSPLHF
DNA: TGTGCCAGCAGCCTACAGGGGCTAAAGAATAATTCACCCCTCCACTTT
length: 16
V: TRBV7-3
size: few
D: TRBD1
J: TRBJ1-6

CDR3: CASARTGGENKNIQYF
DNA: TGTGCCAGCGCCCGTACAGGGGGCGAAAACAAAAACATTCAGTACTTC
length: 16
V: TRBV16
size: NA
D: TRBD1
J: TRBJ2-4

CDR3: CAISESVGSGWQPQHF
DNA: TGTGCCATCAGTGAGTCTGTAGGCAGCGGATGGCAGCCCCAGCATTTT
length: 16
V: TRBV10-3
size: once
D: NA
J: TRBJ1-5